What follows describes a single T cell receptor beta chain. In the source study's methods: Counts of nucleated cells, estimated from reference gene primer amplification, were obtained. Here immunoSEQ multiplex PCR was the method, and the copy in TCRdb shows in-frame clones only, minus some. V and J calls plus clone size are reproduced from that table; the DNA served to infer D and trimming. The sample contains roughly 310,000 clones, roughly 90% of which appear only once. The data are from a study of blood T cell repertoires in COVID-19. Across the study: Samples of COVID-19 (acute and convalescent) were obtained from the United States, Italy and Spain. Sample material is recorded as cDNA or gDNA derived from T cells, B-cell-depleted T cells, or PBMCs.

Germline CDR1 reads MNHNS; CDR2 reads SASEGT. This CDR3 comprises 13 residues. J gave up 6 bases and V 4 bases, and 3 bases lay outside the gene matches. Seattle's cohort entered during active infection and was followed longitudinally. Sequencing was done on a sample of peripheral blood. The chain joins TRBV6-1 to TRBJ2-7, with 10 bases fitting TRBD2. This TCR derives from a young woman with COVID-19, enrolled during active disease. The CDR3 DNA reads TGTGCCAGCAGTGGAGCGGGAGGGCGCGAGCAGTACTTC. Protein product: CASSGAGGREQYF.